Shown below are 24 T cell receptor beta chains from a single sample sequenced in a study of control samples from healthy donors and cancer patients. Profiling relied on immunoSEQ multiplex PCR, and the TCRdb table lists in-frame clones only, not all of them. The repertoire consists of about 120,000 clones, with 88% occurring once and the leading ten covering less than 3%. Sequenced: blood. The receptors shown here come from a woman in her 70s in good health.

V gene TRBV2 combines with J gene TRBJ2-3; maybe TRBD2 (5 bases). CDR3 size: 15 residues. V was trimmed by 8 bases and J by 0 bases, leaving 15 bases between them. Per the germline V gene, CDR1 is SNHLY and CDR2 is FYNNEI. This CDR3 reads CASRLGRVSTDTQYF. CDR3 DNA sequence: TGTGCCAGCCGACTTGGGAGAGTGAGCACAGATACGCAGTATTTT.

The gene calls are TRBV10-2 and TRBJ2-1; 10 nucleotides align to TRBD2. Unmatched junction bases numbered 11, after V lost 7 bases and J lost 8 bases. CDR1 and CDR2 (germline): WSHSY, SAAADI. The CDR3 sequence is 15 residues long. CDR3 residues: CASNAEAGGWDEQFF. The CDR3 coding sequence is TGCGCCAGCAATGCCGAAGCGGGGGGGTGGGATGAGCAGTTCTTC.

This clone appeared once. This chain joins TRBV18 and TRBJ1-4, with 8 bases matching TRBD1. This CDR3 region has 16 residues. After removal of 2 bases from V and 4 bases from J, the junction contained 6 bases not matched to a gene. Germline CDR1 KGHSH, CDR2 LQKENI. CDR3 in DNA: TGTGCCAGCTCACCAAATGGACAGGGCGGTAATGAAAAACTGTTTTTT. Translated: CASSPNGQGGNEKLFF.

The chain has TRBV11-3 and TRBJ2-5, with D perhaps TRBD1 (6 bases). The CDR3 contains 20 residues. The germline CDR1 and CDR2 sequences are SGHNT and YENEEA. V lost 0 bases, J lost 3 bases, and 26 bases lay in between. CDR3 DNA sequence: TGTGCCAGCAGCTTAGAATACAGGGAAATGATAAAACCACACAAAGAGACCCAGTACTTC. Its protein is CASSLEYREMIKPHKETQYF.

The sample holds one count of this clone. V and J are TRBV11-2 and TRBJ2-1, with 11 positions matching TRBD2. Germline V gives CDR1 SGHAT, CDR2 FQNNGV. The J segment lost 8 bases and the V segment lost 1 base, leaving 4 bases of the junction unmatched. The CDR3 is 15 residues long. CDR3 DNA: TGTGCCAGCAGCTTAGTTAGCGGGGGGGCTGATGAGCAGTTCTTC. It codes for CASSLVSGGADEQFF.

This chain uses TRBV3-1 (or the pseudogene TRBV3-2) with TRBJ1-4; weak D call: TRBD1 (5 bases). Trimming removed 1 base at V and 7 bases at J, with 19 bases between. CDR3 size: 17 residues. From germline, CDR1 is LGHDT and CDR2 YNNKEL (reference sequence). CDR3 region: CASSQGLGGTPGEKLFF. CDR3 bases: TGTGCCAGCAGCCAAGGCTTGGGGGGGACGCCTGGTGAAAAACTGTTTTTT.

The rearrangement links TRBV4-1 to TRBJ2-1, with D maybe TRBD1 (6 bases). Trimming shortened V by 4 bases and J by 5 bases, and 18 bases separated the two germline ends. Per the germline V gene, CDR1 is MGHRA and CDR2 is YSYEKL. This CDR3 spans 16 amino acids. CDR3 loop: CASSPRAGVVDNEQFF. Here the CDR3 DNA reads TGCGCCAGCAGCCCCAGAGCAGGGGTTGTGGACAATGAGCAGTTCTTC.

This rearrangement joins TRBV7-9 to TRBJ2-3; D not certain. Germline-derived CDR1 and CDR2 are SEHNR and FQNEAQ (reference sequence). Trimming pared 10 bases from V and 0 bases from J, leaving 14 bases between. The CDR3 totals 14 residues. CDR3 loop: CATEDGTSTDTQYF. CDR3 DNA: TGTGCCACCGAGGACGGAACTAGCACAGATACGCAGTATTTT.

This clone appeared once. The rearrangement links TRBV19 to TRBJ1-1; possibly TRBD1 for D (5 bases). The CDR3 is 13 amino acids. Germline V gene sequence: CDR1 LNHDA, CDR2 SQIVND (reference sequence). The ends were cut back, 4 bases at V and 0 bases at J, with 6 bases in the middle. The CDR3: CASSRGLNTEAFF. In DNA, the CDR3 is TGTGCCAGTAGTAGGGGACTGAACACTGAAGCTTTCTTT.

The rearrangement links TRBV5-8 to TRBJ1-1; D possibly corresponds to TRBD1 (5 bases). Germline CDR1 reads SGHTS; CDR2 reads YDEGEE. The CDR3 length is 12 residues. The V end was cut by 2 bases, the J end by 5 bases, with 7 bases between. CDR3 protein: CASSFGGTEAFF. The CDR3, as DNA: TGTGCCAGCAGCTTTGGGGGAACTGAAGCTTTCTTT.

The chain employs TRBV23-1 and TRBJ1-6, with D maybe TRBD1 (5 bases). TRBV23-1 is labeled an ORF, and its function is uncertain. The CDR3 is made up of 20 amino acids. V was clipped by 9 bases and J by 0 bases, with 27 bases between them. DNA of the CDR3: TGCGCCAGTCGACCCTCGACAGCTTACATTTCGATCTCCTATAATTCACCCCTCCACTTT. Its protein is CASRPSTAYISISYNSPLHF.

The J gene is TRBJ2-3, the V gene TRBV19; the D gene could be TRBD1 or TRBD2 (7 bases each). The CDR3 extends over 18 amino acids. Deletions cut 4 bases from V and 2 bases from J, with 22 bases between. Germline CDR1 reads LNHDA; CDR2 reads SQIVND (reference sequence). The CDR3 spells CASSTNIPGGGLTDTQYF. CDR3 DNA sequence: TGTGCCAGTAGTACGAATATCCCAGGGGGGGGTCTCACAGATACGCAGTATTTT.

This rearrangement joins TRBV5-6 to TRBJ2-7; the D call may be TRBD1 or TRBD2 (7 bases each). V lost 4 bases, J lost 0 bases, and 20 bases lay in between. This CDR3 region has 17 residues. Germline lookup yields CDR1 SGHDT and CDR2 YYEEEE. The DNA of the CDR3 is TGTGCCAGCAGCCCCCAGGGGGGGATGCCAAGCTCCTACGAGCAGTACTTC. Protein product: CASSPQGGMPSSYEQYF.

The chain joins TRBV6-5 to TRBJ1-2; D possibly corresponds to TRBD1 (5 bases). CDR1 and CDR2 (germline): MNHEY, SVGAGI. Between the trimmed V and J ends, which lost 10 bases and 4 bases, there was a span of 16 bases. This CDR3 is built from 13 residues. DNA for the CDR3: TGTGCCACCTCCTTGGGGCCGGTCTATGGCTACACCTTC. Translating gives CATSLGPVYGYTF.

This rearrangement joins TRBV5-6 to TRBJ2-5; 8 bases map to TRBD2. Unmatched junction bases numbered 7, after V lost 2 bases and J lost 4 bases. Germline CDR1 and CDR2: SGHDT and YYEEEE. The CDR3 runs 15 residues. CDR3 in amino acids: CASSLVAGSRETQYF. The CDR3 bases are TGTGCCAGCAGCTTAGTAGCGGGGAGCCGAGAGACCCAGTACTTC.

The rearrangement joins TRBV9 to TRBJ1-5, with D unclear. Trimming pared 4 bases from V and 1 base from J, leaving 12 bases between. The CDR3 loop spans 15 amino acids. Germline V gene data show CDR1 as SGDLS and CDR2 as YYNGEE. Here the CDR3 reads CASSPAGLSNQPQHF. In DNA form, the CDR3 reads TGTGCCAGCAGCCCGGCCGGACTCAGCAATCAGCCCCAGCATTTT.

DNA of the CDR3: TGTGCCAGCAGTGAATATCAGAACACTGAAGCTTTCTTT. Protein sequence: CASSEYQNTEAFF. The rearrangement uses TRBV6-1 and TRBJ1-1; no clear D. Trimming cost V 2 bases and J 1 base, with 5 bases left between them. Per germline, CDR1 MNHNS and CDR2 SASEGT. The CDR3 is made up of 13 amino acids.

V and J are TRBV4-1 and TRBJ1-1; D is undetermined. The CDR3 consists of 15 residues. With 0 bases removed from V and 0 bases from J, the gap between germline ends came to 8 bases. Per the germline V gene, CDR1 is MGHRA and CDR2 is YSYEKL. CDR3 DNA sequence: TGCGCCAGCAGCCAAGATAGGAACATGAACACTGAAGCTTTCTTT. Protein product: CASSQDRNMNTEAFF.

The gene calls are TRBV6-5 and TRBJ1-5, with D unclear. Trimming stripped 5 bases from V and 2 bases from J, with 13 bases between. The CDR3 has 15 amino acids. Germline V gives CDR1 MNHEY, CDR2 SVGAGI. CDR3 nucleotide sequence: TGTGCCAGCAGTCCCCTAGAATGGGGCAATCAGCCCCAGCATTTT. Protein product: CASSPLEWGNQPQHF.

V usage is TRBV7-3 and J usage is TRBJ2-1; TRBD2 matches at 9 bases. Trimming removed 2 bases from V and 6 bases from J; junction bases left unmatched: 8. This CDR3 contains 16 residues. Germline assignment: CDR1 SGHTA and CDR2 FQGTGA. The CDR3 DNA reads as TGTGCCAGCAGCTTATTCGGCGGGGGGGCGCCCAATGAGCAGTTCTTC. This sequence encodes CASSLFGGGAPNEQFF.

The V call is TRBV3-1 (or the pseudogene TRBV3-2), the J call TRBJ2-7, with 7 bases that match TRBD1. The CDR3 loop spans 14 amino acids. The V gene end was trimmed by 1 base and the J gene end by 6 bases; junction bases not matched to a gene: 6. CDR1 and CDR2 (germline): LGHDT, YNNKEL (reference sequence). The CDR3 is CASSQGYRGGEQYF. CDR3 sequence (DNA): TGTGCCAGCAGCCAAGGGTACAGGGGTGGCGAGCAGTACTTC.

This clone came up once. The chain carries TRBV11-2 and TRBJ1-6, with unresolved D. The germline V gene has CDR1 SGHAT and CDR2 FQNNGV. CDR3 size: 16 residues. Trimming left V 6 bases short and J 5 bases short, with 17 bases between. In DNA form, the CDR3 reads TGTGCCAGCAGTGAGATGGGTAGGGAGGATAATTCACCCCTCCACTTT. Translating it yields CASSEMGREDNSPLHF.

The rearrangement links TRBV19 to TRBJ2-2, with TRBD2 matching over 12 bases. V shed 7 bases, J shed 2 bases, and the junction held 8 bases outside the gene matches. The V gene's germline CDR1 is LNHDA and CDR2 SQIVND (reference sequence). There are 17 residues in the CDR3. Here the CDR3 reads CASTPLAGGLNTGELFF. CDR3 nucleotide sequence: TGTGCCAGTACCCCACTAGCGGGGGGACTAAACACCGGGGAGCTGTTTTTT. Drawing the rest from reference TRBV19 and TRBJ2-2, the complete variable domain is DGGITQSPKYLFRKEGQNVTLSCEQNLNHDAMYWYRQDPGQGLRLIYYSQIVNDFQKGDIAEGYSVSREKKESFPLTVTSAQKNPTAFYLCASTPLAGGLNTGELFFGEGSRLTVL.

The chain employs TRBV5-4 and TRBJ1-2; 10 positions match TRBD1. There are 15 residues in the CDR3. From germline, CDR1 is SGHNT and CDR2 YYREEE (reference sequence). The V gene end was trimmed by 2 bases and the J gene end by 8 bases; junction bases not matched to a gene: 9. The CDR3 loop reads CASSFPGQGKRGYTF. The CDR3 region has the DNA TGTGCCAGCAGCTTCCCGGGACAGGGGAAACGCGGCTACACCTTC.